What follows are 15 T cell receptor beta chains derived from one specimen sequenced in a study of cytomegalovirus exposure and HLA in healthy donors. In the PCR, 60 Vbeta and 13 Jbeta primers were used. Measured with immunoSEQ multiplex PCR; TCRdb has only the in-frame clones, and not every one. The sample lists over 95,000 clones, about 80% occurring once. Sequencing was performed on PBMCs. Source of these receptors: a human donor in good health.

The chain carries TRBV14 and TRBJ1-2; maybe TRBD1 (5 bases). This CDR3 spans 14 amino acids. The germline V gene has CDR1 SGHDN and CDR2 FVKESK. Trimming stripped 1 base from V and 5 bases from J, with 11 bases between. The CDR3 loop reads CASSQVGRRYGYTF. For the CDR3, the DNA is TGTGCCAGCAGCCAAGTGGGGCGGAGATATGGCTACACCTTC.

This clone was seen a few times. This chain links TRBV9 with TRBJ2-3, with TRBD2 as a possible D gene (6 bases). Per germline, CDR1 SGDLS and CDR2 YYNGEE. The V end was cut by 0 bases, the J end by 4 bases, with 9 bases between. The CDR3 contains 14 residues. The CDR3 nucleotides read TGTGCCAGCAGCGTAGCCCGGGGGTCAGATACGCAGTATTTT. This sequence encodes CASSVARGSDTQYF.

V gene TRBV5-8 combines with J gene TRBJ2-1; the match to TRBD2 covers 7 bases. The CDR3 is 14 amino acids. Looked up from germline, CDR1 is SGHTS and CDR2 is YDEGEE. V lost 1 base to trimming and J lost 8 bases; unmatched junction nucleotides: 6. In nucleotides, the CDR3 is TGTGCCAGCAGCTTGTGGGGTCGGGGGGATGAGCAGTTCTTC. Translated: CASSLWGRGDEQFF.

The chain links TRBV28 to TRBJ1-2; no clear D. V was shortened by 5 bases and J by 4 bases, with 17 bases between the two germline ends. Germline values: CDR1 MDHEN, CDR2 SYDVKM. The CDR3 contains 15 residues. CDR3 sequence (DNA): TGTGCCAGCAGTACCCCCAGGTACAGATTCTATGGCTACACCTTC. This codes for CASSTPRYRFYGYTF.

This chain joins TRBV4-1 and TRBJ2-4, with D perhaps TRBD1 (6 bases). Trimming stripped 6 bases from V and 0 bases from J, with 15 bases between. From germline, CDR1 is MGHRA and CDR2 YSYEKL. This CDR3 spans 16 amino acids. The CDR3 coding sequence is TGCGCCAGCAGTTCAACAGGGCCACTAGCCAAAAACATTCAGTACTTC. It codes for CASSSTGPLAKNIQYF.

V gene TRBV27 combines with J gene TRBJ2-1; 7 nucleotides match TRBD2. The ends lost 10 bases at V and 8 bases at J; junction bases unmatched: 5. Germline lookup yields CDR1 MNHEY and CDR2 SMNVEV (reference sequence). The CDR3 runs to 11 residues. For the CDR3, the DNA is TGTGCCACCGCGGGGGTTCATGAGCAGTTCTTC. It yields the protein CATAGVHEQFF.

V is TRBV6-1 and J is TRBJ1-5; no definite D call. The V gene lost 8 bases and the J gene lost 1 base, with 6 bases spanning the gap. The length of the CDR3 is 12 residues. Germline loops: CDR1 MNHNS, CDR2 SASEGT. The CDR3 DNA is TGTGCCAGCCGGCGGAGCAATCAGCCCCAGCATTTT. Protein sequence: CASRRSNQPQHF.

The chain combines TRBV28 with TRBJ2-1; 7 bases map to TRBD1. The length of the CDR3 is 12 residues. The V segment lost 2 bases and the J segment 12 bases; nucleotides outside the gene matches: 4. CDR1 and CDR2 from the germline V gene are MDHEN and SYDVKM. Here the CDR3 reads CASSLIWTGQFF. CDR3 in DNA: TGTGCCAGCAGTTTAATCTGGACAGGGCAGTTCTTC. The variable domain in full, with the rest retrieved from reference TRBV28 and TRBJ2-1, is DVKVTQSSRYLVKRTGEKVFLECVQDMDHENMFWYRQDPGLGLRLIYFSYDVKMKEKGDIPEGYSVSREKKERFSLILESASTNQTSMYLCASSLIWTGQFFGPGTRLTVL.

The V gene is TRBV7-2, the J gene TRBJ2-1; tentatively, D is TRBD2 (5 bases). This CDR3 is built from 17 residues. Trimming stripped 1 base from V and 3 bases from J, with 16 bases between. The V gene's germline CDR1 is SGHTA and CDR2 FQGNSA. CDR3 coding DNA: TGTGCCAGCAGCTTAGGAATTTCTCCCGGGGACTACAATGAGCAGTTCTTC. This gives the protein CASSLGISPGDYNEQFF.

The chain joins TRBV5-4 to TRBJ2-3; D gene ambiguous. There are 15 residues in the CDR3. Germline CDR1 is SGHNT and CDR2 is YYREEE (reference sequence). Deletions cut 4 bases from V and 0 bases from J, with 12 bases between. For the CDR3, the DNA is TGTGCCAGCAGCAATGCTAGGATCAGCACAGATACGCAGTATTTT. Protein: CASSNARISTDTQYF.

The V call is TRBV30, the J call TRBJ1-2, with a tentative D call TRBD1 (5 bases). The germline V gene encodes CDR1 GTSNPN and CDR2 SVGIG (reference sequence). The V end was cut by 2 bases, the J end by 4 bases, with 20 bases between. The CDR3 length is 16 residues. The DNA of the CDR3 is TGTGCCTGGAGTCTCGGGTTCGGACAAGGGGCCTATGGCTACACCTTC. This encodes CAWSLGFGQGAYGYTF.

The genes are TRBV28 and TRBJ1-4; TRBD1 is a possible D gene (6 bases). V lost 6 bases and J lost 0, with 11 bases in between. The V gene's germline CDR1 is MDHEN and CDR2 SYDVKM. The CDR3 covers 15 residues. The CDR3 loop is CASRTGGATNEKLFF. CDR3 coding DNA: TGTGCCAGCAGGACGGGGGGCGCAACTAATGAAAAACTGTTTTTT. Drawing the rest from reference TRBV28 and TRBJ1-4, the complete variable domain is DVKVTQSSRYLVKRTGEKVFLECVQDMDHENMFWYRQDPGLGLRLIYFSYDVKMKEKGDIPEGYSVSREKKERFSLILESASTNQTSMYLCASRTGGATNEKLFFGSGTQLSVL.

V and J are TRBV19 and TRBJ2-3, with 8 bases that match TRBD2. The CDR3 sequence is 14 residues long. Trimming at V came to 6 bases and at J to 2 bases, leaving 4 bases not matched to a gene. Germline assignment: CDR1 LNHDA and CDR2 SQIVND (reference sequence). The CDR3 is CASSLLAATDTQYF. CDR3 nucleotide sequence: TGTGCCAGTAGCCTACTAGCGGCCACAGATACGCAGTATTTT.

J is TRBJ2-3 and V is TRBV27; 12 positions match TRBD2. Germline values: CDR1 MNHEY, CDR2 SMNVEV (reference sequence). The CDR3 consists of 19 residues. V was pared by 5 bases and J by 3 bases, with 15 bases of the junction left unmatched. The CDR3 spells CASSRSGTSGWEATDTQYF. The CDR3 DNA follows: TGTGCCAGCAGTCGCTCCGGGACTAGCGGGTGGGAAGCAACAGATACGCAGTATTTT.

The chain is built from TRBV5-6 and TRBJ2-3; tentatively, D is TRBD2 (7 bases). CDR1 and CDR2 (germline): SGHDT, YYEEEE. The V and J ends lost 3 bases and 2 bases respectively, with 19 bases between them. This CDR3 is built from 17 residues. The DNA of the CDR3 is TGTGCCAGCAGCTCTCTGGGCGGGGGCCGGGTCACAGATACGCAGTATTTT. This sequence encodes CASSSLGGGRVTDTQYF.